This T cell receptor beta chain was captured in a study of tumor-infiltrating lymphocytes in glioblastoma multiforme. Study-wide points: Functional subtype sorting of these T cells was not performed. RNA-based TCR sequencing may distort clone frequencies, since cells carry unequal TCR transcript numbers.

The count of this clonotype is one. Its antigen is undetermined. Germline V lookup: CDR1 ENHRY, CDR2 SYGVKD. The CDR3 has 11 residues. V lost 11 bases and J 1 base, leaving 8 bases between the germline ends. Three nested ARM-PCR rounds with V-beta and C-beta primers built TCRB libraries. No unique molecular identifiers were described for these TCRB libraries. A single record per CDR3 protein comes from TCRdb applying MiXCR to the multiplex PCR reads. The table has about 9,600 distinct CDR3 sequences, about 70% seen once. J is TRBJ1-1 and V is TRBV10-3, with a tentative D call TRBD1 (5 bases). Sequencing was performed on brain tumor tissue. The sequence was collected from a male donor with glioblastoma. CDR3 loop: CAVQGNTEAFF. The CDR3 DNA reads as TGTGCCGTTCAGGGGAACACTGAAGCTTTCTTT.